This T cell receptor beta chain emerged from a study of T cells after somatic rescue of genetic block. Trimming pared 0 bases from V and 0 bases from J, leaving 14 bases between. The CDR3 is 18 amino acids. Germline V lookup: CDR1 SEHNR, CDR2 FQNEAQ (reference sequence). TCRdb's table, derived via immunoSEQ multiplex PCR, lists solely in-frame clones and lacks some. The sample carries some 90,000 clones, approximately 90% recorded once. The V call is TRBV7-9, the J call TRBJ1-4, with D possibly TRBD1 on 6 matching bases. Sequencing was done on a sample of peripheral blood mononuclear cells (PBMCs). The receptor was derived from a woman aged 18-35 years. Here the CDR3 reads CASSLARGGSTTNEKLFF. CDR3 nucleotide sequence: TGTGCCAGCAGCTTAGCCCGGGGGGGCTCTACAACTAATGAAAAACTGTTTTTT.